This is a list of T cell receptor beta chains from one sample in a study of T-cell memory formation after mild COVID-19. TCRdb processed the 5' RACE reads anew with MiXCR; each CDR3 protein has one entry. The repertoire consists of 400,000 to 550,000 distinct CDR3 sequences, with more than 20% occurring once and the leading ten covering around 12%. Sequenced input: PBMCs or a T cell subset sorted from them (not recorded which). The receptors were gathered from an adult woman who had mild COVID-19 (a few samples of this study predate the infection). Cell type and time point are not known. Each CDR3 is given with its conserved first and last residue. A D gene is named only where the DNA matches it firmly. Expanded clones get a size class; other rows say once, few or many, or leave the size out.

.,TRBJ2-5,TRBV7-6,.,CASSVGDETQYF,TGTGCCAGCAGCGTAGGGGATGAGACCCAGTACTTC
.,TRBJ2-7,TRBV9,TRBD2,CASSVKTSGAPEYF,TGTGCCAGCAGCGTGAAGACTAGCGGGGCTCCAGAGTACTTC
many,TRBJ1-5,TRBV12-3/TRBV12-4,.,CASSFRAQYDQPQHF,TGTGCCAGCAGTTTTAGGGCACAATACGATCAGCCCCAGCATTTT
few,TRBJ2-5,TRBV7-9,.,CASSQTRGAEETQYF,TGTGCCAGCAGCCAAACCCGGGGGGCCGAAGAGACCCAGTACTTC
.,TRBJ1-2,TRBV7-2,.,CASSPGFQSYGYTF,TGTGCCAGCAGCCCGGGGTTTCAGAGCTATGGCTACACCTTC
few,TRBJ2-3,TRBV20-1,.,CSFCLLGTDTQYF,TGCTCCTTTTGCCTATTGGGGACAGATACGCAGTATTTT
many,TRBJ2-4,TRBV7-2,TRBD2,CASSLLAEKNIQYF,TGTGCCAGCAGCTTACTAGCGGAGAAAAACATTCAGTACTTC
.,TRBJ2-7,TRBV12-3/TRBV12-4,.,CASSPGAANQYF,TGTGCCAGCAGTCCCGGGGCTGCGAATCAGTACTTC
.,TRBJ2-1,TRBV7-9,.,CASSLKGRDNEQFF,TGTGCCAGCAGCTTAAAGGGTCGGGACAATGAGCAGTTCTTC
few,TRBJ1-2,TRBV5-4,TRBD1,CASSLGPGQGADGYTF,TGTGCCAGCAGCTTGGGTCCGGGACAGGGGGCTGATGGCTACACCTTC
.,TRBJ1-2,TRBV12-3/TRBV12-4,.,CASSPLDSANYGYTF,TGTGCCAGCAGTCCCCTGGACAGCGCTAACTATGGCTACACCTTC
many,TRBJ1-1,TRBV18,TRBD1,CASSRDRMNTEAFF,TGTGCCAGCAGCCGGGACAGGATGAACACTGAAGCTTTCTTT
few,TRBJ1-4,TRBV3-1,.,CASHILGEKLFF,TGTGCCAGCCACATCCTGGGTGAAAAACTGTTTTTT
few,TRBJ2-5,TRBV6-5,.,CASSTSVWGLGETQYF,TGTGCCAGCAGTACTTCTGTCTGGGGACTCGGAGAGACCCAGTACTTC
.,TRBJ2-7,TRBV27,TRBD1,CASSPTGFGEQYF,TGTGCCAGCAGTCCGACAGGGTTTGGCGAGCAGTACTTC
.,TRBJ2-7,TRBV4-2,TRBD2,CASSQVGTSGRRSYEQYF,TGTGCCAGCAGCCAAGTAGGGACTAGCGGGAGACGTTCCTACGAGCAGTACTTC
.,TRBJ2-1,TRBV3-1,.,CASSQDLVSYNEQFF,TGTGCCAGCAGCCAAGACTTAGTGTCCTACAATGAGCAGTTCTTC
once,TRBJ2-2,TRBV11-3,.,CASSRALGSTGELFF,TGTGCCAGCAGCCGTGCTCTCGGTTCCACCGGGGAGCTGTTTTTT
few,TRBJ2-7,TRBV11-2,TRBD1,CASSLWGTEPYEQYF,TGTGCCAGCAGCTTATGGGGGACAGAGCCCTACGAGCAGTACTTC
.,TRBJ2-1,TRBV24-1,TRBD2,CATSATRSSGRGDEQFF,TGTGCCACCAGTGCAACCCGGAGTAGCGGGAGGGGAGATGAGCAGTTCTTC
few,TRBJ2-3,TRBV2,TRBD2,CASSELSRFAGGTDTQYF,TGTGCCAGCAGTGAATTGAGTAGGTTCGCGGGGGGCACAGATACGCAGTATTTT
.,TRBJ2-5,TRBV6-5,.,CASSYSRPTVGTQYF,TGTGCCAGCAGTTACTCCAGACCCACGGTGGGGACCCAGTACTTC
.,TRBJ2-4,TRBV28,.,CASSLGPRGPTNIQYF,TGTGCCAGCAGTTTGGGGCCCCGAGGCCCCACAAACATTCAGTACTTC
few,TRBJ2-2,TRBV11-2,.,CASSPAGSYTGELFF,TGTGCCAGCAGCCCGGCCGGGAGTTACACCGGGGAGCTGTTTTTT
few,TRBJ1-5,TRBV12-3/TRBV12-4,.,CASSKNQPQHF,TGTGCCAGCAGTAAAAATCAGCCCCAGCATTTT
.,TRBJ2-1,TRBV28,.,CASRQGNNEQFF,TGTGCCAGCAGACAGGGAAACAATGAGCAGTTCTTC
few,TRBJ2-2,TRBV3-1,.,CASSPRIQEANTGELFF,TGTGCCAGCAGCCCCCGGATCCAGGAAGCGAACACCGGGGAGCTGTTTTTT
few,TRBJ2-7,TRBV7-9,TRBD1,CASSSIPQGIGEQYF,TGTGCCAGCAGCTCCATCCCACAGGGGATAGGCGAGCAGTACTTC
.,TRBJ2-5,TRBV7-2,.,CASSLGFGGPLGETQYF,TGTGCCAGCAGCTTAGGGTTCGGGGGACCCCTTGGGGAGACCCAGTACTTC
few,TRBJ2-1,TRBV14,.,CASSRDIYNEQFF,TGTGCCAGCAGCCGGGACATTTACAATGAGCAGTTCTTC
.,TRBJ2-3,TRBV7-8,TRBD2,CASRLGTSESTDTQYF,TGTGCCAGCAGGCTAGGGACTAGCGAGAGCACAGATACGCAGTATTTT
few,TRBJ1-5,TRBV5-1,.,CASSLAQEQPQHF,TGCGCCAGCAGCTTGGCGCAGGAGCAGCCCCAGCATTTT
.,TRBJ1-1,TRBV11-2,TRBD1,CASSRQLLAVHEGTGALMNTEAFF,TGTGCCAGCAGTCGACAACTCCTGGCCGTTCATGAAGGGACAGGGGCTCTGATGAACACTGAAGCTTTCTTT
.,TRBJ1-2,TRBV29-1,TRBD1,CSVLRQGSGYTF,TGCAGCGTTCTCCGACAGGGTTCTGGCTACACCTTC
.,TRBJ1-1,TRBV9,.,CASSVGSGLNTEAFF,TGTGCCAGCAGCGTAGGGTCAGGTTTGAACACTGAAGCTTTCTTT
.,TRBJ1-2,TRBV2,.,CASSESVEVVVDLLYGYTF,TGTGCCAGCAGTGAAAGCGTTGAGGTTGTAGTGGATCTGCTCTATGGCTACACCTTC
few,TRBJ2-2,TRBV7-2,TRBD1,CASSRRTGGGELFF,TGTGCCAGCAGCAGACGGACAGGGGGCGGGGAGCTGTTTTTT
.,TRBJ2-1,TRBV27,TRBD1,CASSTYLRDRERNEQFF,TGTGCCAGCAGTACATATCTACGGGACAGGGAGAGGAATGAGCAGTTCTTC
.,TRBJ2-5,TRBV7-2,TRBD2,CASSLAPVTSGWVETQYF,TGTGCCAGCAGCTTAGCCCCGGTGACTAGCGGTTGGGTGGAGACCCAGTACTTC
few,TRBJ2-7,TRBV20-1,TRBD2,CSAGPGTSGSKQYF,TGCAGTGCTGGGCCCGGAACTAGCGGGAGTAAGCAGTACTTC
few,TRBJ1-3,TRBV5-6,.,CASSLKGGLGNTIYF,TGTGCCAGCAGCTTGAAGGGGGGCCTGGGAAACACCATATATTTT
.,TRBJ2-1,TRBV3-1,.,CASSRVQVSSYNEQFF,TGTGCCAGCAGCCGGGTACAGGTTTCCTCCTACAATGAGCAGTTCTTC
.,TRBJ2-7,TRBV2,.,CASKPSLAGAGEQYF,TGTGCCAGCAAACCCTCTCTGGCGGGGGCTGGGGAGCAGTACTTC
few,TRBJ2-1,TRBV27,.,CASSTTGFNEQFF,TGTGCCAGCAGTACCACAGGGTTCAATGAGCAGTTCTTC
.,TRBJ2-1,TRBV6-5,TRBD2,CASSTLAGAYNEQFF,TGTGCCAGCAGTACCCTAGCGGGGGCCTACAATGAGCAGTTCTTC